This T cell receptor beta chain originates from a study of T-cell memory formation after mild COVID-19. Study information: TCR clusters were largely donor specific.

Worth noting for this clonotype: Its target is not known.

With 2 bases removed from V and 8 bases from J, the gap between germline ends came to 16 bases. The CDR3 has 14 amino acids. CDR1 and CDR2 (germline): SGHDT, YYEEEE. Study-wide results and caveats: There was a balanced CD4/CD8 profile in clones contracting day 15 to 85, and later expanders leaned CD4+. In pre-infection memory, a portion of responding clones appeared, which suggested that cross-reactive memory joined.

From the 5' RACE reads, TCRdb called clonotypes with MiXCR, one entry per CDR3 protein. The table shows 200,000 to 300,000 distinct CDR3 sequences, with approximately 15% occurring only once. The sequenced sample was PBMCs or a T cell subset sorted from them (not recorded which). The sequence derives from a man aged 18 to 29 who had mild COVID-19 (a few samples of this study predate the infection). Cell type and time point are not known. The chain couples TRBV5-6 to TRBJ1-1; D possibly corresponds to TRBD1 (6 bases). The CDR3 loop reads CASSLNLQGPEAFF. The CDR3 DNA reads TGTGCCAGCAGCTTAAATCTACAGGGACCCGAAGCTTTCTTT.